The 27 T cell receptor beta chains given below trace back to one sample, sequenced in a study of T cell responses to AZD1222 COVID-19 vaccine (dated by TCRdb to the early 2020s). The library was generated by the immunoSEQ multiplex PCR assay. The clones in this table, taken by TCRdb from immuneACCESS, are in-frame only. Not every clone is retained; where verified, under half of the shortfall comes from an unresolved V gene, and the cause of the rest is unknown. Here the sample has about 130,000 clones; approximately 94% occur a single time. The leading ten clones occupy under 7.5% of the sample. The label giving this sample's time point can be read as: baseline before first vaccination. This sample comprised peripheral blood, obtained on day 0 of AZD1222 vaccination. All receptors derive from an adult in good health.

The V call is TRBV18, the J call TRBJ2-3, with D possibly being TRBD1 or TRBD2 (5 bases each). The V end lost 2 bases, the J end lost 0 bases, and 12 bases lay between the germline ends. Germline V CDR1 and CDR2: KGHSH, LQKENI. The CDR3 extends over 16 amino acids. The CDR3 region has the DNA TGTGCCAGCTCACCATGGGACCTAGGGAGCACAGATACGCAGTATTTT. Translating gives CASSPWDLGSTDTQYF.

The chain carries TRBV5-6 and TRBJ2-5; D is ambiguous. The CDR3 extends over 13 amino acids. In germline, CDR1 is SGHDT, CDR2 YYEEEE. V was trimmed by 5 bases and J by 5 bases, leaving 13 bases between them. The CDR3 DNA reads as TGTGCCAGCAGGGCATATAACCGGGAGACCCAGTACTTC. This gives the protein CASRAYNRETQYF.

The V and J genes are TRBV10-2 and TRBJ2-2, with 8 bases lining up with TRBD1. Per the germline V gene, CDR1 is WSHSY and CDR2 is SAAADI. CDR3 size: 16 residues. J gave up 1 base and V 6 bases, and 7 bases lay outside the gene matches. CDR3 residues: CASSDWTGWNTGELFF. CDR3 coding DNA: TGCGCCAGCAGCGACTGGACAGGGTGGAACACCGGGGAGCTGTTTTTT.

The chain uses TRBV13 and TRBJ1-3; D remains unclear. V lost 5 bases and J 0 bases, leaving 5 bases between the germline ends. In germline, CDR1 is PRHDT, CDR2 FYEKMQ (reference sequence). The CDR3 is made up of 13 amino acids. The CDR3 sequence is CASSPYSGNTIYF. The CDR3 region has the DNA TGTGCCAGCAGCCCCTACTCTGGAAACACCATATATTTT. Supplemented by reference TRBV13 and TRBJ1-3, the full variable domain reads AAGVIQSPRHLIKEKRETATLKCYPIPRHDTVYWYQQGPGQDPQFLISFYEKMQSDKGSIPDRFSAQQFSDYHSELNMSSLELGDSALYFCASSPYSGNTIYFGEGSWLTVV.

The chain carries TRBV7-2 and TRBJ2-7; 11 nucleotides line up with TRBD2. The CDR3 extends over 15 amino acids. The V gene's germline CDR1 is SGHTA and CDR2 FQGNSA. Trimming cost V 5 bases and J 2 bases; bases outside gene matches: 5. This CDR3 reads CASSTGTSGTYEQYF. CDR3 DNA: TGTGCCAGCAGCACCGGGACTAGCGGAACCTACGAGCAGTACTTC.

V gene TRBV3-1 (or the pseudogene TRBV3-2) combines with J gene TRBJ1-4; no definite D call. Trimming cost V 2 bases and J 15 bases, with 16 bases left between them. The germline V gene has CDR1 LGHDT and CDR2 YNNKEL (reference sequence). The CDR3 has 13 residues. The CDR3 DNA is TGTGCCAGCAGCCAATCCGGAAGAGTCGTCGTGTTTTTT. Protein product: CASSQSGRVVVFF.

The chain employs TRBV27 and TRBJ2-3, with 9 bases identical to TRBD1. The CDR3 spans 15 residues. Trimming cost V 3 bases and J 7 bases; bases outside gene matches: 8. The germline V gene encodes CDR1 MNHEY and CDR2 SMNVEV (reference sequence). CDR3 DNA: TGTGCCAGCAGTTTTCCCGGGACAGGGCATAATACGCAGTATTTT. Translation: CASSFPGTGHNTQYF.

This chain uses TRBV20-1 with TRBJ2-7; D may be TRBD2 (5 bases). The germline V gene has CDR1 DFQATT and CDR2 SNEGSKA (reference sequence). V gave up 7 bases and J gave up 6 bases, with 7 bases separating them. CDR3 length equals 9 residues. The CDR3 sequence: CSGGCEQYF. For the CDR3, the DNA is TGCAGTGGAGGGTGCGAGCAGTACTTC.

The chain employs TRBV5-1 and TRBJ2-1; 13 positions match TRBD2. Germline CDR1 and CDR2: SGHRS and YFSETQ. V lost 5 bases to trimming and J lost 0 bases; unmatched junction nucleotides: 14. The CDR3 contains 20 residues. The DNA for the CDR3 is TGCGCCAGCAGTCCCTCCTCCGGGACTAGCGGGAAAAGCTCCTACAATGAGCAGTTCTTC. Protein product: CASSPSSGTSGKSSYNEQFF.

The chain recombines TRBV5-5 with TRBJ2-2, with 10 bases identical to TRBD2. CDR3 length equals 16 residues. With 0 bases clipped from V and 6 bases from J, the junction kept 5 bases outside the gene matches. Germline-derived CDR1 and CDR2 are SGHKS and YYEKEE (reference sequence). The DNA of the CDR3 is TGTGCCAGCAGCTTGGAAACTAGCGGGATACCCGGGGAGCTGTTTTTT. This sequence encodes CASSLETSGIPGELFF.

The chain is built from TRBV27 and TRBJ2-1, with 8 bases fitting TRBD1. Germline CDR1 MNHEY, CDR2 SMNVEV (reference sequence). V was clipped by 4 bases and J by 5 bases; unmatched bases: 4. The CDR3 loop spans 14 amino acids. The CDR3 nucleotides are TGTGCCAGCAGTTGGACAGGGAGGAACAATGAGCAGTTCTTC. It is translated as CASSWTGRNNEQFF.

CDR3 residues: CATSSMGLPSYEQYF. Here the CDR3 DNA reads TGTGCCACCAGCAGTATGGGACTACCATCCTACGAGCAGTACTTC. The chain joins TRBV15 to TRBJ2-7; TRBD2 aligns across 7 bases. This CDR3 region has 15 residues. Germline lookup yields CDR1 LNHNV and CDR2 YYDKDF (reference sequence). The V segment lost 3 bases and the J segment 1 base; nucleotides outside the gene matches: 6.

J is TRBJ1-2 and V is TRBV18; D uncertain. Looked up from germline, CDR1 is KGHSH and CDR2 is LQKENI. The CDR3 runs 13 residues. V dropped 2 bases and J dropped 3 bases, with 7 bases sitting between them. The CDR3 region is CASSPARDYGYTF. CDR3 nucleotides: TGTGCCAGCTCACCAGCCCGCGACTATGGCTACACCTTC.

V is TRBV25-1 and J is TRBJ2-7, with TRBD2 as a possible D gene (5 bases). The CDR3 has 14 residues. The V end was cut by 3 bases, the J end by 7 bases, with 16 bases between. The germline CDR1 and CDR2 sequences are MGHDK and SYGVNS. The CDR3 DNA sequence: TGTGCCAGCAGTGATAGGAGGTGGGGAGCGGAGCAGTACTTC. This translates into CASSDRRWGAEQYF.

Of note for this clone: A junction boundary mismatches the germline segment, possibly from a read error. This sequence joins TRBV6-5 and TRBJ2-2; possible D gene TRBD2, 5 bases. The CDR3 covers 11 residues. Germline V gene sequence: CDR1 MNHEY, CDR2 SVGAGI. For the CDR3, the DNA is TGCGTAAGCGGGAACACCGGGGAGCTGTTTTTT. The encoded protein is CVSGNTGELFF.

The chain carries TRBV19 and TRBJ1-1; D remains ambiguous. The CDR3 spans 14 residues. V was trimmed by 0 bases and J by 1 base, leaving 6 bases between them. Looked up from germline, CDR1 is LNHDA and CDR2 is SQIVND (reference sequence). The CDR3 nucleotides are TGTGCCAGTAGTATAGAAAAGGCGAACACTGAAGCTTTCTTT. Amino acids: CASSIEKANTEAFF. The whole variable domain, filled in from reference TRBV19 and TRBJ1-1, reads DGGITQSPKYLFRKEGQNVTLSCEQNLNHDAMYWYRQDPGQGLRLIYYSQIVNDFQKGDIAEGYSVSREKKESFPLTVTSAQKNPTAFYLCASSIEKANTEAFFGQGTRLTVV.

This clone has just one count. The chain couples TRBV5-4 to TRBJ2-5; D is possibly TRBD2 (6 bases). Trimming stripped 0 bases from V and 3 bases from J, with 12 bases between. CDR1 and CDR2 from the germline V gene are SGHNT and YYREEE (reference sequence). The CDR3 extends over 15 amino acids. This chain's CDR3 is CASSLGSGSEETQYF. The CDR3 coding sequence is TGTGCCAGCAGCTTGGGGAGCGGGTCCGAAGAGACCCAGTACTTC.

V and J are TRBV15 and TRBJ2-7; D is perhaps TRBD1 (6 bases). The CDR3 loop spans 15 amino acids. Germline V gives CDR1 LNHNV, CDR2 YYDKDF (reference sequence). The V and J ends lost 1 base and 2 bases respectively, with 12 bases between them. The CDR3 region is CATSRVLDSAYEQYF. The CDR3 DNA reads TGTGCCACCAGCAGAGTCCTGGACAGTGCCTACGAGCAGTACTTC.

J is TRBJ1-5 and V is TRBV10-2; the match to TRBD1 covers 7 bases. CDR1 and CDR2 from the germline V gene are WSHSY and SAAADI. Losses at the gene ends were 2 bases for V and 6 bases for J; bases not matched to a gene: 7. CDR3 length: 15 residues. CDR3 DNA: TGCGCCAGCAGTGAGCTAGGACAGGCTGGTCAGCCCCAGCATTTT. Its protein product is CASSELGQAGQPQHF.

The sample holds one count of this clone. J is TRBJ1-3 and V is TRBV7-8; 9 bases agree with TRBD1. The CDR3 loop spans 16 amino acids. With 1 base clipped from V and 1 base from J, the junction kept 2 bases outside the gene matches. Germline V gene lookup returns CDR1 SGHVS and CDR2 FQNEAQ. Written as DNA, the CDR3 is TGTGCCAGCAGCTTAGACAGGGGGCGTTCTGGAAACACCATATATTTT. It codes for CASSLDRGRSGNTIYF.

The rearrangement uses TRBV27 and TRBJ2-7, with 7 bases fitting TRBD2. Trimming removed 5 bases from V and 2 bases from J; junction bases left unmatched: 9. CDR1 is MNHEY and CDR2 is SMNVEV in the germline V gene (reference sequence). This CDR3 has 15 residues. CDR3 loop: CASSPAGVTTYEQYF. DNA for the CDR3: TGTGCCAGCAGTCCGGCGGGGGTTACTACCTACGAGCAGTACTTC.

This sequence joins TRBV2 and TRBJ2-7; 12 bases line up with TRBD2. Germline CDR1 and CDR2: SNHLY and FYNNEI. The length of the CDR3 is 14 residues. V was clipped by 6 bases and J by 2 bases; unmatched bases: 2. The CDR3 loop is CASSRLAGAYEQYF. The CDR3 coding sequence is TGTGCCAGCAGCCGACTAGCGGGAGCCTACGAGCAGTACTTC.

The chain couples TRBV11-3 to TRBJ2-3, with 9 bases matching TRBD1. V lost 5 bases and J lost 4; bases outside the gene matches: 10. The CDR3 loop spans 16 amino acids. Germline V gives CDR1 SGHNT, CDR2 YENEEA. The CDR3 here is CASSLFRDREADTQYF. The CDR3, as DNA: TGTGCCAGCAGCCTGTTCCGGGACAGGGAAGCAGATACGCAGTATTTT. Using reference TRBV11-3 and TRBJ2-3 for the parts outside the CDR3, the full variable domain is EAGVVQSPRYKIIEKKQPVAFWCNPISGHNTLYWYLQNLGQGPELLIRYENEEAVDDSQLPKDRFSAERLKGVDSTLKIQPAELGDSAVYLCASSLFRDREADTQYFGPGTRLTVL.

The chain carries TRBV7-9 and TRBJ1-4; D unresolved. Germline CDR1 and CDR2: SEHNR and FQNEAQ (reference sequence). The CDR3 extends over 14 amino acids. V was clipped by 1 base and J by 4 bases, with 7 bases between them. The CDR3 region is CASSLETDNEKLFF. CDR3 bases: TGTGCCAGCAGCTTAGAAACAGATAATGAAAAACTGTTTTTT.

The chain carries TRBV6-6 and TRBJ1-1; 7 bases align to TRBD1. Germline loops: CDR1 MNHNY, CDR2 SVGAGI (reference sequence). V trimming: 0 bases; J trimming: 0 bases; junction bases outside the gene matches: 4. The CDR3 is 16 amino acids. The DNA for the CDR3 is TGTGCCAGCAGTTACTCCGGGACAGTCATGAACACTGAAGCTTTCTTT. Translated: CASSYSGTVMNTEAFF.

The rearrangement uses TRBV9 and TRBJ2-5; TRBD1 aligns across 8 bases. The germline CDR1 and CDR2 sequences are SGDLS and YYNGEE. V was pared by 0 bases and J by 1 base, with 2 bases of the junction left unmatched. This CDR3 has 15 residues. The CDR3 DNA reads as TGTGCCAGCAGCGTAGCAGGACAGGGCCAAGAGACCCAGTACTTC. Its translation is CASSVAGQGQETQYF.

The chain recombines TRBV5-1 with TRBJ1-1, with 9 bases that match TRBD1. The CDR3 has 14 residues. Germline V gene lookup returns CDR1 SGHRS and CDR2 YFSETQ. Unmatched junction bases numbered 4, after V lost 3 bases and J lost 4 bases. The CDR3 sequence: CASSWDRVVTEAFF. The CDR3 DNA sequence: TGCGCCAGCAGCTGGGACAGGGTTGTCACTGAAGCTTTCTTT.